The following is a T cell receptor (beta chain) sequence with its context. In this sample, this clonotype turned up many times. It has no known antigen specificity. No base quality information exists; no much larger clone differs at one position. This record belongs to a study of regulatory T cells in long-lasting Graves disease (dated by TCRdb to the early 2020s). In terms of the full investigation: In the newly diagnosed Graves' disease group, patients had been taking antithyroid drugs for less than 3 months. Persistent Graves' disease patients were compared with newly diagnosed Graves' disease patients by peripheral blood TCR sequencing and RNA sequencing. The study was conducted in China and was registered as a clinical trial. TCR sequencing covered some 13 persistent and roughly 20 newly diagnosed Graves' disease patients, 33 samples in total.

Preparation of the library involved multiplex PCR. These reads were obtained on an Illumina HiSeq 4000. To build TCR beta libraries, CDR3 regions were amplified by Arm-PCR using iRepertoire HTBI primers. Before sequencing, the PCR products underwent gel purification. Per the original workflow: Gene usage analysis of CDR3 amino acid clonotypes relied on the 62 TRBV and 15 or so TRBJ segments identified across samples. Filtered high-quality paired reads were merged into contigs using COPE and FqMerger. BLAST was used to align contigs to IMGT TRBV, TRBD and TRBJ reference genes, and CDR3 was defined according to IMGT. Clonotypes above 0.1% frequency were classified as highly expanded clones. Repertoire diversity was measured by Shannon entropy, and V-J evenness by the Gini coefficient. A clonotype was considered public if more than one individual shared it. The raw public data were reprocessed by TCRdb itself: fastp quality trimming at Q25, MiXCR clonotype calling, in-frame beta chains only. Every distinct CDR3 protein forms one entry, paired with its most common genes and DNA. TCRdb's processing, not the study's, gives the V and J calls here. The sample includes about 310,000 distinct CDR3 sequences, with 18% observed a single time. The top ten clones comprise roughly 35% of the sample.

The CDR3, cysteine through phenylalanine, is 14 amino acids long. Only the CDR3 part of the read is kept: 42 bases, read in frame from the first base. Reading the germline V gene (reference sequence) gives CDR1 LNHDA and CDR2 SQIVND. Trimming costs V 2 bases and J 4 bases, and their ends lie 11 bases apart. What the authors observed across the whole study: Because the primary lesion, thyroid tissue, could not be accessed, the study looked at peripheral blood alone. TRBV28, TRBJ1-2 and TRBJ2-5 were preferentially used in persistent disease, while TRBV20-1 and TRBJ2-1 were favored in newly diagnosed disease. The authors acknowledged the small sample size as a limitation that may reduce accuracy. Sequencing and analysis were restricted to the TCR beta chain. Compared with newly diagnosed patients, patients with persistent Graves' disease had lower TCR Shannon entropy and fewer highly expanded clones, which suggests clonal expansion. More public clonotypes were shared among persistent patients (roughly 2,700) than among newly diagnosed patients (roughly 960).

Taken with the paper, the label for time point translates to: newly diagnosed GD, antithyroid drugs for less than 3 months. RNA was extracted from PBMCs in TRIzol for both TCR sequencing and RNA sequencing. Graves' disease was diagnosed according to American Thyroid Association guidelines. Patients were recruited from an endocrinology department in Xi'an, China. Each patient gave approximately 9.7 milliliters of peripheral blood, collected in an EDTA anticoagulant tube. Ficoll Paque Plus density gradient separation was used to isolate PBMCs, and no further T cell sorting was done. RNA quality was checked with an Agilent 2100 Bioanalyzer and agarose gel, and concentration with a NanoDrop 2000.

Sequenced material: peripheral blood mononuclear cells (PBMCs), taken at new diagnosis, from a patient treated with antithyroid drugs. This receptor was taken from a female donor with Graves disease. Recombination linked TRBV19 to TRBJ1-2, with the identity of the D gene unclear. The CDR3 region: CASSIWPASYGYTF. The DNA sequence is given as TGTGCCAGTAGTATATGGCCAGCATCCTATGGCTACACCTTC.